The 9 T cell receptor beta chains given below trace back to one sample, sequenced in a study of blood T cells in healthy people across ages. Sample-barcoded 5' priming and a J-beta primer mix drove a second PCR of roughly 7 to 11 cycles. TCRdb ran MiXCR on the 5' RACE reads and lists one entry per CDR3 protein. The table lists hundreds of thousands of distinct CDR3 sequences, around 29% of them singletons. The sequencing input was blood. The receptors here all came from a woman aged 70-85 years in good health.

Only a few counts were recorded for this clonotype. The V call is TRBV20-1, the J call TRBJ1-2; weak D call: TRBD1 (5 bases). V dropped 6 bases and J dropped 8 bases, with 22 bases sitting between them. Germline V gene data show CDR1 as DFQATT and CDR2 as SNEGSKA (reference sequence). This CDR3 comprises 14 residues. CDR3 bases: TGCAGTGCCCCGATGTCTCCAGGGTATCGCGGCTACACCTTC. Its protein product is CSAPMSPGYRGYTF.

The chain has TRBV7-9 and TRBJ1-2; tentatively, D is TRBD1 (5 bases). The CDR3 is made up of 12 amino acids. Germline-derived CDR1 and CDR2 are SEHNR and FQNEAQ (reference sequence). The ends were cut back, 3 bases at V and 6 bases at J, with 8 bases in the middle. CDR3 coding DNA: TGTGCCAGCAGCTTTCGGGGGGATGGCTACACCTTC. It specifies CASSFRGDGYTF.

The CDR3 DNA reads TGTGCCAGCAGCGGGGACTCGTACACCGGGGAGCTGTTTTTT. Translated: CASSGDSYTGELFF. The chain is built from TRBV5-5 and TRBJ2-2; tentative D call: TRBD2 (6 bases). The CDR3 covers 14 residues. CDR1 is SGHKS, CDR2 YYEKEE, per germline (reference sequence). V dropped 4 bases and J dropped 3 bases, with 10 bases sitting between them.

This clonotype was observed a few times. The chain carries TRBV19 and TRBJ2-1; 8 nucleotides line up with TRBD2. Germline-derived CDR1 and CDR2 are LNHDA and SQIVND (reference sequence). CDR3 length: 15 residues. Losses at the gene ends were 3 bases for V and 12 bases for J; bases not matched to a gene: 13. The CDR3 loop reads CASSIDRIKAGAQFF. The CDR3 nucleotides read TGTGCCAGTAGTATCGACAGGATTAAAGCGGGAGCGCAGTTCTTC.

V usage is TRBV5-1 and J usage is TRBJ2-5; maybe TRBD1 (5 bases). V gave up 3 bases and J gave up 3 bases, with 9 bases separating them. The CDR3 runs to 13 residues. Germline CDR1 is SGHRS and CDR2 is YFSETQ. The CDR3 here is CASSYQGEETQYF. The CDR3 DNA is TGCGCCAGCAGCTACCAGGGTGAAGAGACCCAGTACTTC.

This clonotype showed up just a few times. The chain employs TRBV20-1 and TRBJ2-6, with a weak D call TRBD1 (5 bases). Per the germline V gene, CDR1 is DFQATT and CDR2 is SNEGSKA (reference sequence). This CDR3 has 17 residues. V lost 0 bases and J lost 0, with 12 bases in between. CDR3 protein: CSARDLDSVSGANVLTF. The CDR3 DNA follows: TGCAGTGCTAGAGATCTCGACAGCGTCTCTGGGGCCAACGTCCTGACTTTC.

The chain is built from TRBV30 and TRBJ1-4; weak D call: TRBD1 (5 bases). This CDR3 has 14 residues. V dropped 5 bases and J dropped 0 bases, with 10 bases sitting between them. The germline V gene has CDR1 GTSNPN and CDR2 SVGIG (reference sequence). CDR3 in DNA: TGTGCCTGGGGGACCGGGACAACTAATGAAAAACTGTTTTTT. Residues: CAWGTGTTNEKLFF. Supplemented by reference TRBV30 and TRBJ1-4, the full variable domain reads SQTIHQWPATLVQPVGSPLSLECTVEGTSNPNLYWYRQAAGRGLQLLFYSVGIGQISSEVPQNLSASRPQDRQFILSSKKLLLSDSGFYLCAWGTGTTNEKLFFGSGTQLSVL.

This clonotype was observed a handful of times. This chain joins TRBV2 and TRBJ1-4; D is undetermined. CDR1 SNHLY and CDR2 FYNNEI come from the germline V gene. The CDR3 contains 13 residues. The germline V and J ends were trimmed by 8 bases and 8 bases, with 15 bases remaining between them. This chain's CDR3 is CASLNGMSEKLFF. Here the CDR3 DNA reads TGTGCCAGCCTAAACGGGATGTCGGAAAAACTGTTTTTT.

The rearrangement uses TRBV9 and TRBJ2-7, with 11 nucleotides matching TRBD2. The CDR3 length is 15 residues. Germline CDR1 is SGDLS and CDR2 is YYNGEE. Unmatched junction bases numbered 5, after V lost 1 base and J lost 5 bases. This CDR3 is CASSVTSGRNDEQYF. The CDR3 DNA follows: TGTGCCAGCAGCGTAACTAGCGGGAGAAACGACGAGCAGTACTTC.